This T cell receptor (beta chain) was sequenced in a study of molecular identifiers for immune sequencing clone quantification. TCRdb processed the PCR reads anew with MiXCR; each CDR3 protein has one entry. In the table there are 40,000 to 65,000 distinct CDR3 sequences, roughly a third of which are singletons. Details on this clonotype: Since a much larger clone is just one base distant, this may be a read error. This CDR3 is missing its conserved last phenylalanine or tryptophan, likely due to a read error.

CDR1 SGHDN and CDR2 FVKESK come from the germline V gene. V lost 3 bases, J lost 5 bases, and 17 bases lay in between. The CDR3 has 15 amino acids. CD8+CD4-CCR7+CD45RA+ cells were sorted as naive CD8 T cells. The receptor comes from a human donor in good health. Some libraries in this study had Jurkat cell RNA spiked in. The chain combines TRBV14 with TRBJ2-7, with D possibly TRBD2 on 5 matching bases. The sample consisted of naive CD8+ T cells from blood, with Jurkat cell RNA spiked in. The subset: FACS-sorted CD8+CD4-CCR7+CD45RA+ naive T cells. CDR3 nucleotide sequence: TGTGCCAGCAGCCACGGGATTCCACCGGCCCACGAGCAGTACATC. It codes for CASSHGIPPAHEQYI.